Detailed here is one T cell receptor beta chain. Its antigen has not been determined. Base qualities were left out, and no much larger clone turns up one base away. Patients with autoimmune disease history or receiving systemic immunosuppression were excluded from the trial. In every dose cohort, peripheral blood was drawn for TCR sequencing at baseline, cycle 4 day 1, and cycle 7 day 1. The samples were drawn from a first-in-human, open-label, multicenter phase I dose-escalation trial of ivuxolimab. Adults with locally advanced or metastatic melanoma, renal cell, hepatocellular, or head and neck squamous cell carcinoma were enrolled in the trial. CD4+ and CD8+ T cells were sorted separately from peripheral blood before TCR sequencing. This sample stems from a study of OX40 agonist ivuxolimab in advanced cancers. Broadly, across the study: Ivuxolimab was an agonistic, fully human IgG2 monoclonal antibody directed against OX40 (CD134), a costimulatory receptor. Intravenous ivuxolimab was administered to patients every 2 weeks at six dose levels: 0.01, 0.1, 0.3, 1.5, 3 and 10 mg/kg. Among the roughly 50 dose-escalation patients, about 20 had hepatocellular carcinoma, approximately 15 melanoma, 9 renal cell carcinoma and 9 head and neck cancer. A male proportion of under 85% and a mean age of around 60 years, ranging from about 23 to 90, were recorded for the dose-escalation cohort. Prior anti-PD-1, anti-PD-L1 or anti-CTLA-4 therapy was permitted, and checkpoint inhibitors had been received by about 36% of dose-escalation patients. Three dose-escalation patients achieved partial responses, one with hepatocellular carcinoma and two with cutaneous melanoma. The purpose of peripheral TCRbeta sequencing was to test whether ivuxolimab changed TCR sequence diversity and led to clonal T-cell expansion. The paper describes the monotherapy dose-escalation part (N ≈ 50 patients) of the phase I trial of ivuxolimab. Results and caveats for the whole study, not just this receptor: On average, CD8+ T cells showed more expanded clones than CD4+ T cells after ivuxolimab. Low levels of normalized T-cell clonal expansion were also seen in some patients who did not respond. Which antigens the clonally expanded peripheral T cells were specific for was not determined. Clonal expansion of both CD4+ and CD8+ blood T cells was observed from baseline to week 6 at doses 0.1 to 3.0 mg/kg. In the 0.1-3.0 mg/kg groups, partial responders had among the lowest normalized peripheral clonal expansion, particularly in CD8+ T cells.

To sequence the TCRbeta CDR3 region, genomic DNA was isolated from the sorted cells. The immunoSEQ Assay was used for sequencing of TCRbeta CDR3 regions. TCRdb retrieved this table from immuneACCESS and kept in-frame rearrangements only. Not all clones are present; in checked studies, unresolved V genes account for under half, and no reason is known for the remainder. The sample includes about 58,000 clones, with 80% to 90% observed a single time. The ten largest make up roughly 3.7% of the sample. Sequencing was performed on CD4+ or CD8+ T cells sorted from blood, taken in a trial of the OX40 agonist ivuxolimab. This TCR came from an adult with an advanced solid tumor such as melanoma, head and neck, liver or kidney cancer.

The CDR3 loop reads CASSEGDRASDEQFF. The DNA sequence is given as TGTGCCAGCAGTGAAGGGGACAGGGCGTCCGATGAGCAGTTCTTC. In this chain, TRBV25-1 is recombined with TRBJ2-1; TRBD1 lines up with 9 middle nucleotides. Germline trimming amounts to 2 bases on V and 8 bases on J, with 7 as the count of junction bases outside the gene matches. Taken from the germline V gene, the CDR1 and CDR2 loops are MGHDK and SYGVNS. The CDR3 measures 15 amino acids from cysteine to phenylalanine. The only DNA kept is the CDR3, 45 bases in frame from the first base. With all but the CDR3 taken from the reference TRBV25-1 and TRBJ2-1 genes, the full variable domain is: EADIYQTPRYLVIGTGKKITLECSQTMGHDKMYWYQQDPGMELHLIHYSYGVNSTEKGDLSSESTVSRIRTEHFPLTLESARPSHTSQYLCASSEGDRASDEQFFGPGTRLTVL.